What follows are 10 T cell receptor beta chains derived from one specimen sequenced in a study of T cells in Graves' hyperthyroidism and ophthalmopathy (dated by TCRdb to 2018 to 2020). Libraries were built with multiplex PCR. Reads for this sample came from an Illumina HiSeq 2000. The TCR beta CDR3 regions were amplified from the RNA transcripts. A first-round RT-PCR of the TCR CDR3 used the HTBI primer set with the Qiagen OneStep RT-PCR kit. TCRdb redid the processing of the public reads, applying fastp at Q25 and MiXCR, and retained in-frame beta chains. CDR3 protein sequences are deduplicated, and each keeps its most common genes and DNA. The sample table lists some 510,000 distinct CDR3 sequences, under 25% of them with a count of one. Clones ranked in the top ten supply around a quarter of the sample. Sequenced material: blood. The receptors come from a man aged 18-30 years with Graves' hyperthyroidism.

The J gene is TRBJ2-7, the V gene TRBV6-1; no clear D. The germline CDR1 and CDR2 sequences are MNHNS and SASEGT. V was pared by 0 bases and J by 3 bases, with 9 bases between. The CDR3 is made up of 14 amino acids. In nucleotides, the CDR3 is TGTGCCAGCAGTGAAGCGCTTTGGAACTACGAGCAGTACTTC. Amino acids: CASSEALWNYEQYF.

This clonotype was counted many times. V and J are TRBV24-1 and TRBJ2-2; TRBD1 agrees at 7 bases. The CDR3 runs 14 residues. Germline trimming cut 7 bases from V and 4 bases from J; bases unmatched to any gene: 5. The germline V gene encodes CDR1 KGHDR and CDR2 SFDVKD. CDR3 nucleotide sequence: TGTGCCACCAGCCCGACAGGGAGCACCGGGGAGCTGTTTTTT. Translating it yields CATSPTGSTGELFF.

This clonotype showed up many times. V usage is TRBV6-5 and J usage is TRBJ2-2; TRBD1 agrees at 10 bases. V was pared by 4 bases and J by 6 bases, with 8 bases of the junction left unmatched. The length of the CDR3 is 16 residues. From germline, CDR1 is MNHEY and CDR2 SVGAGI. For the CDR3, the DNA is TGTGCCAGCAGTTGGTCTGGGACAGGGGTTTCCGGGGAGCTGTTTTTT. It specifies CASSWSGTGVSGELFF.

This chain connects TRBV6-1 to TRBJ1-1, with 8 bases matching TRBD1. Germline V gives CDR1 MNHNS, CDR2 SASEGT. V gave up 7 bases and J gave up 2 bases; unmatched junction bases: 12. The CDR3 has 16 amino acids. CDR3 nucleotide sequence: TGTGCCAGCAAGACTGTCCACAGGGGGATTAACACTGAAGCTTTCTTT. This encodes CASKTVHRGINTEAFF.

This clonotype occurred many times. The CDR3 protein is CASSRKYEQYF. The CDR3 region has the DNA TGTGCCAGCAGCCGCAAATACGAGCAGTACTTC. This chain links TRBV11-2 with TRBJ2-7; D remains unclear. The V gene's germline CDR1 is SGHAT and CDR2 FQNNGV. Deletions cut 5 bases from V and 4 bases from J, with 6 bases between. This CDR3 spans 11 amino acids.

At least ten counts were recorded for this clonotype. The chain is built from TRBV20-1 and TRBJ1-1; D remains ambiguous. This CDR3 comprises 14 residues. The V end was cut by 6 bases, the J end by 2 bases, with 16 bases between. Germline CDR1 reads DFQATT; CDR2 reads SNEGSKA (reference sequence). The CDR3 coding sequence is TGCAGTGCGGTAGTTTGGGAATTTAACACTGAAGCTTTCTTT. The encoded protein is CSAVVWEFNTEAFF.

About this clonotype: Given a much more abundant clone one base away, this may be a read error. The rearrangement links TRBV12-3 or TRBV12-4 to TRBJ2-2; D uncertain. Trimming took off 11 bases at V and 6 bases at J, with 13 bases between the two ends. CDR3 length equals 12 residues. The CDR3 spells CAGVNTAGELFF. The CDR3 DNA reads TGTGCCGGCGTCAACACGGCCGGGGAGCTGTTTTTT.

This clonotype was seen many times. The chain has TRBV28 and TRBJ1-5; D gene ambiguous. The CDR3 runs to 14 residues. Deletions cut 7 bases from V and 0 bases from J, with 10 bases between. Germline CDR1 is MDHEN and CDR2 is SYDVKM. This CDR3 is CASIGRHSNQPQHF. In nucleotides, the CDR3 is TGTGCCAGCATTGGGCGGCATAGCAATCAGCCCCAGCATTTT.

A few counts support this clonotype. This chain uses TRBV10-3 with TRBJ1-5; 7 nucleotides match TRBD1. The CDR3 spans 15 residues. V was clipped by 6 bases and J by 3 bases; unmatched bases: 8. CDR1 and CDR2 from the germline V gene are ENHRY and SYGVKD. The CDR3 sequence: CAIRPGTEANQPQHF. CDR3 DNA: TGTGCCATCAGACCCGGGACAGAGGCCAATCAGCCCCAGCATTTT.

This clonotype was observed at least ten times. This rearrangement joins TRBV12-3 or TRBV12-4 to TRBJ2-5, with TRBD1 as a possible D gene (6 bases). Trimming left V 6 bases short and J 1 base short, with 12 bases between. The CDR3 contains 14 residues. The CDR3 region is CASSPDSRQETQYF. The CDR3 coding sequence is TGTGCCAGCAGCCCGGACAGCCGCCAAGAGACCCAGTACTTC.